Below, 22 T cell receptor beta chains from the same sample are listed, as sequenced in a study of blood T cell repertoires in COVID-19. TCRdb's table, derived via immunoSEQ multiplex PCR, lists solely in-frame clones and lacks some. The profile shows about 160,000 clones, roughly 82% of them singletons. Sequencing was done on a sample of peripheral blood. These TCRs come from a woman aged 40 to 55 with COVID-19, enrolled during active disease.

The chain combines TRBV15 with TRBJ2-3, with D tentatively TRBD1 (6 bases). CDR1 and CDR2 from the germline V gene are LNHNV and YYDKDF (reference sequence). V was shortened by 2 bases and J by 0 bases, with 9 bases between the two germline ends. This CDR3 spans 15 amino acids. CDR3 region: CATSRQGTSTDTQYF. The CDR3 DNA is TGTGCCACCAGCAGACAGGGGACGAGCACAGATACGCAGTATTTT.

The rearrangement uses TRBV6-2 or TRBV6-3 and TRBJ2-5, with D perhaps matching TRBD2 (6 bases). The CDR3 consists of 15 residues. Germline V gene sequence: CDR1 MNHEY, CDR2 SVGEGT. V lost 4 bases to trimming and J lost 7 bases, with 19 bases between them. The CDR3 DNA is TGTGCCAGCAGTTTTGGACTCGGGAGAGAAGGGACCCAGTACTTC. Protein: CASSFGLGREGTQYF.

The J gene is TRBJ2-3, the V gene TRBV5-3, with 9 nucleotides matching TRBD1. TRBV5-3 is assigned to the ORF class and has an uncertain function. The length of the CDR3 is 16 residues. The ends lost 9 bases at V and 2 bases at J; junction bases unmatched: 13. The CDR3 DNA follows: TGTGCCAAGTTGGACAGGGGAAGAAATTACACAGATACGCAGTATTTT. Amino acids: CAKLDRGRNYTDTQYF.

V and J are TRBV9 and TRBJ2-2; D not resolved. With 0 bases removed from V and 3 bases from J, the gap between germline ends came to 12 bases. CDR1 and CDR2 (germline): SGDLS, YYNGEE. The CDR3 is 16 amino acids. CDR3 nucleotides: TGTGCCAGCAGCGTAGTCCAGTCCGCTGACACCGGGGAGCTGTTTTTT. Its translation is CASSVVQSADTGELFF.

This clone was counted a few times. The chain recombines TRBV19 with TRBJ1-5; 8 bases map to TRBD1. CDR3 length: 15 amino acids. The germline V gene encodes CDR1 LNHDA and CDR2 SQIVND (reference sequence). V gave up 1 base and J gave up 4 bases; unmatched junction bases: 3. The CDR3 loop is CASSIGQGANQPQHF. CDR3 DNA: TGTGCCAGTAGTATAGGGCAGGGGGCTAATCAGCCCCAGCATTTT.

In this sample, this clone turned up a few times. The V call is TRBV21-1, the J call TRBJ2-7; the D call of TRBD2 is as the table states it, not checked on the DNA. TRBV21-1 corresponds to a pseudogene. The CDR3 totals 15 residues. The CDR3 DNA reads TGTGCCAGCACCTTAGGGGGGGGAGAGAGCTACGAGCAGTACTTC. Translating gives CASTLGGGESYEQYF.

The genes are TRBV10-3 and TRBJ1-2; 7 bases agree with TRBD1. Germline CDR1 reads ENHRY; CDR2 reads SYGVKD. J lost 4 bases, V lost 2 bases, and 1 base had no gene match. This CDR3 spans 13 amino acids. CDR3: CAISERTGYGYTF. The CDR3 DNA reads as TGTGCCATCAGTGAGAGGACAGGCTATGGCTACACCTTC.

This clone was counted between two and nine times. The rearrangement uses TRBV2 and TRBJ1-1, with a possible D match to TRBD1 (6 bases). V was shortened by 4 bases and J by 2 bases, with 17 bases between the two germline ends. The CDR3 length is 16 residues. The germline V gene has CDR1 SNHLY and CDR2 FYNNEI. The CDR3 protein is CASSGAGAGLNTEAFF. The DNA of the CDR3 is TGTGCCAGCAGTGGGGCAGGGGCGGGTTTAAACACTGAAGCTTTCTTT.

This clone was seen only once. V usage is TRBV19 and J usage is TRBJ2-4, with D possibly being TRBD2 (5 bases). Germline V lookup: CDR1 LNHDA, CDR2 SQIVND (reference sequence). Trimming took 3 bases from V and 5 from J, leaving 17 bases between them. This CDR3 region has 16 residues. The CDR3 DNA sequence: TGTGCCAGTAGTATCGGAGGCCTGGCGTGGGAAAACATTCAGTACTTC. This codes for CASSIGGLAWENIQYF.

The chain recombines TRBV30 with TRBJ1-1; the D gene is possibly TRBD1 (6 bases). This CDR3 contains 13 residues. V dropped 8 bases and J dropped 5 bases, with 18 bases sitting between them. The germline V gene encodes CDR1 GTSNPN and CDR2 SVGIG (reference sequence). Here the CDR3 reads CAHQPGGGTEAFF. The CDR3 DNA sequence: TGTGCCCACCAACCGGGAGGGGGGACTGAAGCTTTCTTT.

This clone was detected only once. CDR3 protein: CASSKTGFNQPQHF. The DNA for the CDR3 is TGTGCCAGCAGTAAGACAGGGTTCAATCAGCCCCAGCATTTT. The gene calls are TRBV2 and TRBJ1-5; 7 nucleotides line up with TRBD1. The CDR3 extends over 14 amino acids. Germline V gene sequence: CDR1 SNHLY, CDR2 FYNNEI. The ends lost 5 bases at V and 3 bases at J; junction bases unmatched: 4.

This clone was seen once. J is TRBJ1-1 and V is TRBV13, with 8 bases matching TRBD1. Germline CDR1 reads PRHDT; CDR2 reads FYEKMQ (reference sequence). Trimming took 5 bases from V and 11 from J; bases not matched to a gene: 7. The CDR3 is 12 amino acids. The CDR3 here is CASSLRDRRAFF. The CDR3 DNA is TGTGCCAGCAGCCTCCGGGACAGGAGGGCTTTCTTT. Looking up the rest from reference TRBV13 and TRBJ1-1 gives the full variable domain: AAGVIQSPRHLIKEKRETATLKCYPIPRHDTVYWYQQGPGQDPQFLISFYEKMQSDKGSIPDRFSAQQFSDYHSELNMSSLELGDSALYFCASSLRDRRAFFGQGTRLTVV.

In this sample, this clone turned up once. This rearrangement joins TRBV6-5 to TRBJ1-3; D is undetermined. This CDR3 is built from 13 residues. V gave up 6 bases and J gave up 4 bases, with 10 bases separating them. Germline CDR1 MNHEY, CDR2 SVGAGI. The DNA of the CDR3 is TGTGCCAGCAGCCCGGGAGGGGGAAACACCATATATTTT. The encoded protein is CASSPGGGNTIYF.

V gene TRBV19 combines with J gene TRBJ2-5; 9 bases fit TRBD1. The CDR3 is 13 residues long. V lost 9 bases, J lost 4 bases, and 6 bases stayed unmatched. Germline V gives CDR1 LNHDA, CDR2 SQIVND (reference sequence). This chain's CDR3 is CAREDRGRETQYF. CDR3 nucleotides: TGTGCCAGGGAAGACAGGGGGAGAGAGACCCAGTACTTC.

CDR3 sequence reads: CASSLRGVNYGYTF. CDR3 nucleotide sequence: TGTGCCAGCAGCCTGCGCGGCGTAAACTATGGCTACACCTTC. This chain links TRBV3-1 (or the pseudogene TRBV3-2) with TRBJ1-2; D call uncertain. The V end lost 4 bases, the J end lost 2 bases, and 11 bases lay between the germline ends. The germline V gene encodes CDR1 LGHDT and CDR2 YNNKEL (reference sequence). The CDR3 has 14 amino acids.

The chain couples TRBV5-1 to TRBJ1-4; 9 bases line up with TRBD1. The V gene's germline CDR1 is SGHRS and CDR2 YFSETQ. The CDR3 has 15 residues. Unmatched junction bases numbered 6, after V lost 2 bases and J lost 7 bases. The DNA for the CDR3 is TGCGCCAGCAGCTTTAGTACAGGGGGCGGTGAAAAACTGTTTTTT. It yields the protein CASSFSTGGGEKLFF. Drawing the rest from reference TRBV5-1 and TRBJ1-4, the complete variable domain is KAGVTQTPRYLIKTRGQQVTLSCSPISGHRSVSWYQQTPGQGLQFLFEYFSETQRNKGNFPGRFSGRQFSNSRSEMNVSTLELGDSALYLCASSFSTGGGEKLFFGSGTQLSVL.

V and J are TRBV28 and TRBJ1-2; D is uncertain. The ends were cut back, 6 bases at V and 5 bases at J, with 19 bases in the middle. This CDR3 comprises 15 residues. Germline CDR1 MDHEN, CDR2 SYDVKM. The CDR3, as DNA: TGTGCCAGCAGGTCCGCCGCCGTTCCGGTTTATGGCTACACCTTC. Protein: CASRSAAVPVYGYTF.

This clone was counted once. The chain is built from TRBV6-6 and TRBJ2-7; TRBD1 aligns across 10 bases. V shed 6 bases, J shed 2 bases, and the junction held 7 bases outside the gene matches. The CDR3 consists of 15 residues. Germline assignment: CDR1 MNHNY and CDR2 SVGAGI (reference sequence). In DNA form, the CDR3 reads TGTGCCAGCAGGGTTACCGGGACAGGGGCCTACGAGCAGTACTTC. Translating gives CASRVTGTGAYEQYF.

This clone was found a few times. CDR3 loop: CASSLSDYGYTF. DNA of the CDR3: TGTGCCAGCAGTTTAAGCGACTATGGCTACACCTTC. The rearrangement links TRBV28 to TRBJ1-2; D not certain. V was shortened by 2 bases and J by 3 bases, with 4 bases between the two germline ends. Germline CDR1 reads MDHEN; CDR2 reads SYDVKM. There are 12 residues in the CDR3.

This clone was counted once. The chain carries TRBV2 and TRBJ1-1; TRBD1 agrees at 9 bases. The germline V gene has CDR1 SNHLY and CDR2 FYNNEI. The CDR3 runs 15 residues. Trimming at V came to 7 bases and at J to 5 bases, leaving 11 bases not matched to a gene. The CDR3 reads CASKRLETGGTEAFF. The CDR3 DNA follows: TGTGCCAGCAAGAGGCTGGAGACAGGGGGGACTGAAGCTTTCTTT.

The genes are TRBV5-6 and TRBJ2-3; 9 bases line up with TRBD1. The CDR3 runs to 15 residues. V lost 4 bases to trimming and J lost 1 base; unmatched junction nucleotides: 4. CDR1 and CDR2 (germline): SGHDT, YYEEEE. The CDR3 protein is CASSPRTGGTDTQYF. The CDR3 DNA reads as TGTGCCAGCAGCCCGAGGACAGGGGGCACAGATACGCAGTATTTT. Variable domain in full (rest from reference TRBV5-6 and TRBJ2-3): DAGVTQSPTHLIKTRGQQVTLRCSPKSGHDTVSWYQQALGQGPQFIFQYYEEEERQRGNFPDRFSGHQFPNYSSELNVNALLLGDSALYLCASSPRTGGTDTQYFGPGTRLTVL.

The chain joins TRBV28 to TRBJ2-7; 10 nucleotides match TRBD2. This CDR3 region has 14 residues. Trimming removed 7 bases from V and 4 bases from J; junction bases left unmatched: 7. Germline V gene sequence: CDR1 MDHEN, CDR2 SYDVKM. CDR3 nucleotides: TGTGCCAGCACCCCAGCGGGAGGGCCATACGAGCAGTACTTC. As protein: CASTPAGGPYEQYF. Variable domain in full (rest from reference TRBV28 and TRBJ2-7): DVKVTQSSRYLVKRTGEKVFLECVQDMDHENMFWYRQDPGLGLRLIYFSYDVKMKEKGDIPEGYSVSREKKERFSLILESASTNQTSMYLCASTPAGGPYEQYFGPGTRLTVT.